This section outlines one T cell receptor beta chain sequence together with its context. Authors' methods: The authors estimated nucleated cell counts from reference gene primer amplification. The assay was immunoSEQ multiplex PCR, and TCRdb's table has in-frame clones only and misses some. V, J and clone size are those of that table, while D and trimming were read from the DNA. The sample carries 70,000 or so clones, less than 95% recorded once. This sample is part of a study of blood T cell repertoires in COVID-19. Across the whole study: Whether acute or convalescent, the COVID-19 samples came from the United States, Italy and Spain.

This CDR3 has 15 residues. J lost 6 bases, V lost 4 bases, and 6 bases had no gene match. The germline CDR1 and CDR2 sequences are SGHRS and YFSETQ. The sequence came from a woman younger than 35 with acute or convalescent COVID-19. This chain connects TRBV5-1 to TRBJ2-2; 10 bases align to TRBD2. Sequencing was done on a sample of peripheral blood. The CDR3 coding sequence is TGCGCCAGCAGCCGGACTAGCGGTCGTTCCGGGGAGCTGTTTTTT. Its translation: CASSRTSGRSGELFF.